The 7 T cell receptor beta chains below were found in one sample sequenced in a study of Graves' ophthalmopathy and Graves' hyperthyroidism. TCR beta CDR3 amplification used RNA transcripts. Second-round multiplex PCR followed a first-round RT-PCR using HTBI primers. TCRdb called the multiplex PCR reads again in MiXCR, with one record for every CDR3 protein. The sample holds a few hundred thousand distinct CDR3 sequences; 15% to 20% are singletons and the top ten take 1.6%. The sequenced material came from peripheral blood. These receptors were taken from a woman younger than 30 with Graves' ophthalmopathy.

This rearrangement joins TRBV4-2 to TRBJ2-7; 13 positions agree with TRBD2. Germline V gene sequence: CDR1 LGHNA, CDR2 YNFKEQ. The CDR3 has 16 amino acids. Losses at the gene ends were 0 bases for V and 5 bases for J; bases not matched to a gene: 4. The CDR3 spells CASSQETSGRGDEQYF. The CDR3 bases are TGTGCCAGCAGCCAAGAAACTAGCGGGAGGGGGGACGAGCAGTACTTC.

On this clonotype: Possible read error: a much larger clone is one base away. The chain employs TRBV27 and TRBJ2-5; TRBD1 aligns across 7 bases. The CDR3 spans 16 residues. Germline V lookup: CDR1 MNHEY, CDR2 SMNVEV (reference sequence). V gave up 8 bases and J gave up 0 bases; unmatched junction bases: 12. The CDR3 spells CASGPYRGLHQETQYF. The CDR3, as DNA: TGTGCCAGCGGTCCCTACAGGGGCCTCCACCAAGAGACCCAGTACTTC.

Many counts were recorded for this clonotype. The chain joins TRBV5-1 to TRBJ1-1; D is undetermined. V lost 4 bases and J 2 bases, leaving 9 bases between the germline ends. CDR1 is SGHRS and CDR2 is YFSETQ in the germline V gene. The CDR3 runs to 13 residues. The CDR3 DNA reads TGCGCCAGCAGCGCCGTTAGCAACACTGAAGCTTTCTTT. It codes for CASSAVSNTEAFF.

This chain links TRBV28 with TRBJ2-7; either TRBD1 or TRBD2 may fit D (6 bases each). The CDR3 is 17 amino acids. Trimming shortened V by 3 bases and J by 0 bases, and 18 bases separated the two germline ends. The germline V gene encodes CDR1 MDHEN and CDR2 SYDVKM. CDR3 DNA: TGTGCCAGCAGTTTTAGCCCTTTGGGGGGCAGCTCCTACGAGCAGTACTTC. Translation gives CASSFSPLGGSSYEQYF. The full variable domain, with the rest looked up from reference TRBV28 and TRBJ2-7, is DVKVTQSSRYLVKRTGEKVFLECVQDMDHENMFWYRQDPGLGLRLIYFSYDVKMKEKGDIPEGYSVSREKKERFSLILESASTNQTSMYLCASSFSPLGGSSYEQYFGPGTRLTVT.

This clonotype was found many times. The J gene is TRBJ1-1, the V gene TRBV6-2 or TRBV6-3; 7 bases are a match to TRBD1. Germline values: CDR1 MNHEY, CDR2 SVGEGT. The V gene end was trimmed by 6 bases and the J gene end by 1 base; junction bases not matched to a gene: 8. This CDR3 contains 15 residues. CDR3 protein: CASSGTAGGNTEAFF. Written as DNA, the CDR3 is TGTGCCAGCAGCGGGACAGCTGGAGGGAACACTGAAGCTTTCTTT.

Many counts were recorded for this clonotype. DNA of the CDR3: TGTGCCAGCAGCTTGGACAGGGTCAACGAGCAGTACTTC. Protein sequence: CASSLDRVNEQYF. This chain links TRBV11-1 with TRBJ2-7; TRBD1 matches at 8 bases. CDR3 length: 13 residues. Losses at the gene ends were 3 bases for V and 5 bases for J; bases not matched to a gene: 3. CDR1 and CDR2 from the germline V gene are SGHAT and FQDESV (reference sequence).

This clonotype was seen many times. The chain uses TRBV6-1 and TRBJ2-5, with D perhaps given as TRBD1 or TRBD2 (6 bases each). The germline V gene encodes CDR1 MNHNS and CDR2 SASEGT. The CDR3 covers 14 residues. Deletions cut 7 bases from V and 7 bases from J, with 19 bases between. DNA of the CDR3: TGTGCCAGCAAGGGCGGAGGGGGATTTGGGACCCAGTACTTC. Its protein is CASKGGGGFGTQYF.